This TCR beta chain comes out of a study of CD8+CD57+ T cells in acquired aplastic anemia. Whole-study context: The sorted CD4+ and CD8+ cells yielded an average roughly 3 ug of DNA.

The CDR3 is 14 amino acids. The trim removed 3 bases at V and 7 bases at J, leaving 8 bases unmatched. Germline V gene data show CDR1 as SGHKS and CDR2 as YYEKEE (reference sequence). Overall study results and limits: Roughly 30 CD8+ CDR3 sequences occurred in both the patients and the controls. Researchers reported that CD8+ Simpson's diversity was not significantly different in patients versus controls.

This clonotype was counted ten times or more. The antigen is unknown. Patients chosen for sequencing had CD8+CD57+ cells that had expanded, as shown by flow cytometry. The TCR beta profiling, which covered VDJ combination and CDR3 sequence, was carried out using genomic DNA as the template. One entry per CDR3 protein, called by TCRdb with MiXCR from the reads. Of about 220,000 distinct CDR3 sequences in the sample, roughly half were seen once. The receptor comes from a human donor with aplastic anemia. This chain links TRBV5-5 with TRBJ1-2; 8 nucleotides align to TRBD1. Sequenced: sorted CD4+, CD8+, or CD8+CD57+ T cells (not recorded which) from PBMCs. The CDR3 region is CASSSSGQAAGYTF. DNA of the CDR3: TGTGCCAGCAGCTCCTCGGGACAGGCGGCTGGCTACACCTTC.